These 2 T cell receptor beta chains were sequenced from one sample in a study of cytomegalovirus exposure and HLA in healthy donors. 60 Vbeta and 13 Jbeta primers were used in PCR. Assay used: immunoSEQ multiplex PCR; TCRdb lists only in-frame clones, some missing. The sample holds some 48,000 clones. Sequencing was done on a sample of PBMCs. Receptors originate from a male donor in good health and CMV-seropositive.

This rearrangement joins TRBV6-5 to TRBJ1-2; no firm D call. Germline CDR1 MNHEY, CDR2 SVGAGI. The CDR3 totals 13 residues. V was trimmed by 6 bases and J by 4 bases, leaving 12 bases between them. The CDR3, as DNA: TGTGCCAGCAGGCCTAATCTAGGCTATGGCTACACCTTC. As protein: CASRPNLGYGYTF.

CDR3 nucleotides: TGTGCCAGCAGCGTGGACAGGCGTCCAGACGAGCAGTACTTC. This encodes CASSVDRRPDEQYF. The chain uses TRBV11-3 and TRBJ2-7; 7 bases agree with TRBD1. Germline lookup yields CDR1 SGHNT and CDR2 YENEEA. Unmatched junction bases numbered 9, after V lost 5 bases and J lost 5 bases. CDR3 length: 14 residues.